A selection of T cell receptor beta chains follows, all from one sample in a study of early T cells in non-severe SARS-CoV-2 infection. MiXCR was run by TCRdb on the 5' RACE reads, yielding one entry per CDR3 protein. The sample yields approximately 90,000 distinct CDR3 sequences, over 15% seen once. This material consisted of whole blood, taken at baseline. All receptors come from an adult who was a healthcare worker with PCR-confirmed SARS-CoV-2 infection or an uninfected control (not recorded which). The conserved cysteine and the conserved F or W are not part of the CDR3 here. A D gene is named only where the DNA matches it firmly. Where a row states a size, it is once, few, many or the class of an expanded clone; other rows omit it.

cdr3_aa,clone_size,d_call,j_call,v_call
ASSVGQGALGEQF,.,TRBD1,TRBJ2-1,TRBV9
AISESNRARSGEQF,few,.,TRBJ2-1,TRBV10-3
ASSFTSGRVNEQF,.,TRBD2,TRBJ2-1,TRBV5-1
ATSKGAINQPQH,many,.,TRBJ1-5,TRBV15
SARGLIGTSYT,.,.,TRBJ1-2,TRBV20-1
ASSDQAGAYEQY,.,TRBD2,TRBJ2-7,TRBV6-1
ASSPGIQKNIQY,few,.,TRBJ2-4,TRBV18
ASSPDRIGEAF,.,TRBD1,TRBJ1-1,TRBV5-8
ASRPQSGELF,.,.,TRBJ2-2,TRBV12-3/TRBV12-4
ASSHRLGLADPNEQF,.,TRBD2,TRBJ2-1,TRBV7-9
SARATTEAF,.,.,TRBJ1-1,TRBV20-1
ASRREDTQY,.,.,TRBJ2-3,TRBV25-1
SARLASNTGELF,few,.,TRBJ2-2,TRBV20-1
ASSPPGLQEMSAF,.,.,TRBJ1-1,TRBV18
ASSPPGTRSYNEQF,many,.,TRBJ2-1,TRBV3-1
ASSIREGARNQPQH,.,TRBD1,TRBJ1-5,TRBV19
ASSSQDQGYT,few,.,TRBJ1-2,TRBV7-9
ASSGLAGSSYEQY,few,TRBD2,TRBJ2-7,TRBV6-6
ASSFQGAREAF,few,TRBD1,TRBJ1-1,TRBV6-2/TRBV6-3
ASSPARGVPPARDEQF,few,.,TRBJ2-1,TRBV4-1
ASGAGSDYNEQF,few,.,TRBJ2-1,TRBV12-3/TRBV12-4
SASRTASSGNTIY,few,.,TRBJ1-3,TRBV20-1
ASSLAGTDNSPLH,.,TRBD1,TRBJ1-6,TRBV5-1
ASRGGLAYEQY,many,TRBD1,TRBJ2-7,TRBV11-2
ASSSTPGRTDTQY,.,TRBD2,TRBJ2-3,TRBV5-5
ASSSDGGQRDTQY,.,.,TRBJ2-3,TRBV11-2
SARAGSQQF,.,.,TRBJ2-1,TRBV20-1
ASSRTGEAETQY,.,.,TRBJ2-5,TRBV28
ASSIAGNSGNQPQH,few,.,TRBJ1-5,TRBV19
ASSYGPGLAGRRGTGELF,.,TRBD2,TRBJ2-2,TRBV6-2/TRBV6-3
ASRAGNSYEQY,.,.,TRBJ2-7,TRBV28
ASSPDRGFTGELF,.,TRBD1,TRBJ2-2,TRBV6-6
ASSPRLGHNEQF,.,.,TRBJ2-1,TRBV12-3/TRBV12-4
ASSRGLAYEQY,.,TRBD2,TRBJ2-7,TRBV19
SATKTRDTEAF,many,.,TRBJ1-1,TRBV20-1
ASSPGRLDQPQH,many,.,TRBJ1-5,TRBV7-8
ASSSTVSGNTIY,many,.,TRBJ1-3,TRBV7-9
ASSLHKDEQY,many,.,TRBJ2-7,TRBV7-9
ASSPPNQETQY,few,.,TRBJ2-5,TRBV18
SARVSPVGTYEQY,.,.,TRBJ2-7,TRBV20-1
ASSQELLAGGGIQY,.,TRBD2,TRBJ2-4,TRBV3-1